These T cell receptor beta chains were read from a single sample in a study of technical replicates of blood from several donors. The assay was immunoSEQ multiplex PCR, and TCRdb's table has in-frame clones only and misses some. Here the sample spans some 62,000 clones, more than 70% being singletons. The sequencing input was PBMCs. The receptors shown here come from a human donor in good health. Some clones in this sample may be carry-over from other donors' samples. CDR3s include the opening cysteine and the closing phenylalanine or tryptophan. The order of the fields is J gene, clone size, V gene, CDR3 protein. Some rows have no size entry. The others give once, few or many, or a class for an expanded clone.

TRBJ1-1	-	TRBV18	CASSRDTWNTEAFF
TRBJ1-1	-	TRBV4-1	CASSQDPTDRTEAFF
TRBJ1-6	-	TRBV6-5	CASSYGQLNSPLHF
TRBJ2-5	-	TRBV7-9	CASSPGTSGAIQETQYF
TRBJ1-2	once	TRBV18	CASSPLEGYTF
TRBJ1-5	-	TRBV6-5	CASSYSVTGDQPQHF
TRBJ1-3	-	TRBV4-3	CASSQERGSGNTIYF
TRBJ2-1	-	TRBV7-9	CASSLTLAGGIF
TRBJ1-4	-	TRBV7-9	CASSSVLENEKLFF
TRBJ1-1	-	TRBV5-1	CASSLVAVNTEAFF
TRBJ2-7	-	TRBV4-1	CASRYRTAEGGSYEQYF
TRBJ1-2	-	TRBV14	CASSQVATGVIWGGYTF
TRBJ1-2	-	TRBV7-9	CASSSGQGVSDGYTF
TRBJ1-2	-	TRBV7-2	CASSLGGTEYGYTF
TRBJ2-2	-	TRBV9	CASSQTGDAGGELFF
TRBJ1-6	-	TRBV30	CAWDPGQGEQGVLHF
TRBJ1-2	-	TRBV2	CASSGGSESYGYTF
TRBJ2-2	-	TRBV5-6	CASSRGGTGLSGELFF
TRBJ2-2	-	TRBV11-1	CASRESGGRPTGELFF
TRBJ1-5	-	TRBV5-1	CASSPAVQDIGQPQHF
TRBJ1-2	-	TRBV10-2	CASSESMSQYGYTF
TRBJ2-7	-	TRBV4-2	CASSQDPGGLSSYEQYF
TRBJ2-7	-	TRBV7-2	CASSPAGLAGGSYEQYF
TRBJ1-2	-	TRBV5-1	CASSSNRDGYTF
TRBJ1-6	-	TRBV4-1	CASSTGANSYNSPLHF
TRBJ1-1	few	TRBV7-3	CASSPTPSNTEAFF
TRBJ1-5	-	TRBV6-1	CASSEQGSQPQHF
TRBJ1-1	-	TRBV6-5	CASTSRGGRTEAFF
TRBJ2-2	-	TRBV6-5	CASRRPGEGGELFF
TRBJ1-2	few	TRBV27	CASSSTGTYGYTF
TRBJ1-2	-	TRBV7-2	CASSLVGYGPGQHNYGYTF
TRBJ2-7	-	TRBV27	CASSLTGTYEQYF
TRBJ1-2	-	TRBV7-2	CASSLGGNYGYTF
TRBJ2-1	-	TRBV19	CASSIGRDRADEQFF
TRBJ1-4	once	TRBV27	CASSLSGGTATNEKLFF
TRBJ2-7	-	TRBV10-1	CASRGTSYTSYEQYF
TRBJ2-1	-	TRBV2	CASRETREYNEQFF
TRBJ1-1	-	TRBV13	CASSRGQGNTEAFF
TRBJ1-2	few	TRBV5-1	CASSLERANYGYTF
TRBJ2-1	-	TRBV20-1	CSAGRGNEQFF
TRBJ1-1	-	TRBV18	CASSLQTGANTEAFF
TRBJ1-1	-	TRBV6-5	CASKTGRNTEAFF
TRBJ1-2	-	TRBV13	CASSFRGHEVYGYTF
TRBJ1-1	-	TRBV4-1	CASSQDHSGGGPEAFF
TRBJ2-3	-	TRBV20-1	CSASLRGTQYF
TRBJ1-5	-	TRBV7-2	CASSLEGQSNQPQHF
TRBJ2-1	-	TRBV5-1	CASSLLAGASNEQFF